The rows below give T cell receptor beta chains drawn from one sample of a study of regulatory T cells in long-lasting Graves disease. TCRdb reanalysed the multiplex PCR reads using MiXCR and keeps one entry per CDR3 protein. The repertoire holds 400,000 to 500,000 distinct CDR3 sequences, with 14% as singletons. The sample was also linked to a second study, of T cells in Graves' hyperthyroidism and ophthalmopathy.

This material consisted of peripheral blood mononuclear cells (PBMCs), taken at new diagnosis, from a patient treated with antithyroid drugs. Source of these receptors: a woman aged 45-60 years with Graves disease. Each CDR3 is given with its conserved first and last residue. The D gene is left open where the match is weak. Rows give clone size only sometimes, using once, few, many, or a class for an expanded clone.

J | D | V | size | DNA | CDR3
TRBJ1-1 | NA | TRBV5-1 | many | TGCGCCAGCAGCCGGAGGGACACCTCGGAGGAAGCTTTCTTT | CASSRRDTSEEAFF
TRBJ1-5 | NA | TRBV3-1 | NA | TGTGCCAGCAGCCAAGATTGGCCAACTCGTCGGAATCAGCCCCAGCATTTT | CASSQDWPTRRNQPQHF
TRBJ2-2 | NA | TRBV5-5 | many | TGTGCCAGCAGCTTCGGGACCGCGGACACCGGGGAGCTGTTTTTT | CASSFGTADTGELFF
TRBJ2-3 | NA | TRBV4-1 | many | TGCGCCAGCAGCCAAGACGGACGCACAGATACGCAGTATTTT | CASSQDGRTDTQYF
TRBJ1-2 | TRBD1 | TRBV5-1 | NA | TGCGCCAGCAGTCCGGGACAGAATAACTATGGCTACACCTTC | CASSPGQNNYGYTF
TRBJ2-1 | TRBD1 | TRBV5-4 | many | TGTGCCAGCAGTACGGGACAGGGAAACAATGAGCAGTTCTTC | CASSTGQGNNEQFF
TRBJ2-3 | NA | TRBV28 | few | TGTGCCAGCCAAACTCTAACTAGCACAGATACGCAGTATTTT | CASQTLTSTDTQYF
TRBJ2-3 | NA | TRBV30 | many | TGTGCCTGGAGTCCTATGAGAGATACGCAGTATTTT | CAWSPMRDTQYF
TRBJ2-2 | TRBD2 | TRBV5-1 | NA | TGCGCCAGCAGCTTTCGGACTAGCGGGAGGCGTAGGAGCGGGGAGCTGTTTTTT | CASSFRTSGRRRSGELFF
TRBJ2-7 | TRBD1 | TRBV6-1 | many | TGTGCCAGCAGTACATCCGGGACAGCCCCCTACGAGCAGTACTTC | CASSTSGTAPYEQYF
TRBJ1-5 | TRBD1 | TRBV4-1 | NA | TGCGCCAGCAGCCATACAGGGGGTCGGGATCAGCCCCAGCATTTT | CASSHTGGRDQPQHF
TRBJ2-3 | NA | TRBV7-3 | many | TGTGCCAGCAGCCGGACGACCATAAGCACAGATACGCAGTATTTT | CASSRTTISTDTQYF
TRBJ1-5 | NA | TRBV12-3/TRBV12-4 | many | TGTGCCAGCAGTTTAGGCAGGGAGAAGAATCAGCCCCAGCATTTT | CASSLGREKNQPQHF
TRBJ2-7 | NA | TRBV7-8 | many | TGTGCCAGCAGCTTACGGCCCCACTACGAGCAGTACTTC | CASSLRPHYEQYF
TRBJ1-1 | NA | TRBV19 | NA | TGTGCCAGTAACACCCGGGGCACTGAAGCTTTCTTT | CASNTRGTEAFF
TRBJ1-5 | TRBD1 | TRBV28 | many | TGTGCCAGCAGCTCTGGGACAGGGCACCAGCCCCAGCATTTT | CASSSGTGHQPQHF
TRBJ1-4 | NA | TRBV2 | many | TGTGCCAGCAGTGACCGGGTGGGGGATGAAAAACTGTTTTTT | CASSDRVGDEKLFF
TRBJ2-5 | TRBD2 | TRBV10-1 | NA | TGCGCCAGCAGTGCGGCGGGAGTGGAGACCCAGTACTTC | CASSAAGVETQYF
TRBJ2-1 | TRBD2 | TRBV4-2 | few | TGTGCCAGCAGCCATCGTACTAAGCGGGAGCGCTACAATGAGCAGTTCTTC | CASSHRTKRERYNEQFF
TRBJ2-1 | NA | TRBV27 | NA | TGTGCCAGCAGTAAGGGTAGGTCCTACAATGAGCAGTTCTTC | CASSKGRSYNEQFF
TRBJ2-3 | TRBD2 | TRBV20-1 | NA | TGCAGTGCTGCCTCAGGACTAGCGGGAGAACCAGATACGCAGTATTTT | CSAASGLAGEPDTQYF
TRBJ2-7 | TRBD2 | TRBV2 | many | TGTGCCAGCAGTGAGGATGTAGCGGGAGGGCCCTACGAGCAGTACTTC | CASSEDVAGGPYEQYF
TRBJ2-1 | NA | TRBV5-1 | many | TGCGCCAGCAGCTCGGACAGCGAGGGGCAGTTCTTC | CASSSDSEGQFF
TRBJ2-1 | NA | TRBV7-2 | few | TGTGCCAGCAGCTTAGCTAACTACATCGCCAATGAGCAGTTCTTC | CASSLANYIANEQFF
TRBJ1-3 | TRBD1 | TRBV7-9 | NA | TGTGCCAGCAGCTCCTCAGGGGGCGCGGCTGGAAACACCATATATTTT | CASSSSGGAAGNTIYF
TRBJ2-7 | NA | TRBV27 | NA | TGTGCCAGCAGTTTATCGAGACCAATCTACGAGCAGTACTTC | CASSLSRPIYEQYF
TRBJ2-1 | NA | TRBV5-1 | many | TGCGCCAGCAGCTGGGTACAGAGCAATGAGCAGTTCTTC | CASSWVQSNEQFF
TRBJ2-1 | TRBD2 | TRBV27 | many | TGTGCCAGCAGTTTATGGAGCGGGAGTCGAGTTAATGAGCAGTTCTTC | CASSLWSGSRVNEQFF
TRBJ2-5 | TRBD2 | TRBV10-3 | many | TGTGCCATCAGTGAACCTAGCGGGATAGCGTACCAAGAGACCCAGTACTTC | CAISEPSGIAYQETQYF
TRBJ1-3 | NA | TRBV4-1 | NA | TGCGCCAGCGGTCCCCAGGGAGCTGGAAACACCATATATTTT | CASGPQGAGNTIYF
TRBJ2-4 | TRBD2 | TRBV15 | NA | TGTGCCACCAGCGGAGCGGGGGTGGCCAAAAACATTCAGTACTTC | CATSGAGVAKNIQYF
TRBJ1-6 | NA | TRBV27 | NA | TGTGCCAGCAGTTTAATAGGAGGTTCACCCCTCCACTTT | CASSLIGGSPLHF
TRBJ2-2 | NA | TRBV28 | few | TGTGCCAGCAGTTTAATAGGGGCCGGGGAGCTGTTTTTT | CASSLIGAGELFF
TRBJ2-5 | NA | TRBV7-3 | many | TGTGCCAGCAGCCGCGAAGGGGGGGCAGTGGAGACCCAGTACTTC | CASSREGGAVETQYF
TRBJ2-7 | NA | TRBV7-7 | many | TGTGCTAGCAGCTTCTCAGGGTCCGACGAGCAGTACTTC | CASSFSGSDEQYF
TRBJ2-2 | NA | TRBV11-2 | many | TGTGCCAGCACCCTACTAGAGGCCGGGGAGCTGTTTTTT | CASTLLEAGELFF
TRBJ2-7 | NA | TRBV12-3/TRBV12-4 | many | TGTGCCAGCAGTTTAGCGCAGACTCCCTACGAGCAGTACTTC | CASSLAQTPYEQYF
TRBJ1-4 | TRBD1 | TRBV18 | few | TGTGCCAGCTCACCAGGGACAGGGGTTCCCGCTAATGAAAAACTGTTTTTT | CASSPGTGVPANEKLFF
TRBJ1-1 | TRBD1 | TRBV28 | many | TGTGCCAGCAGCCGGACAGGCGATGGTTTCTTT | CASSRTGDGFF
TRBJ2-2 | NA | TRBV4-1 | many | TGCGCCAGCAGTCCCAGACTGGTCACCGGGGAGCTGTTTTTT | CASSPRLVTGELFF
TRBJ2-4 | TRBD1 | TRBV3-1 | many | TGTGCCAGCAGTCGACAGGGGGCCAAAAACATTCAGTACTTC | CASSRQGAKNIQYF